This T cell receptor (beta chain) comes out of a study of vaccination and CD4 T cells after COVID-19. This sample's treatment: approximately 10-day PBMC culture with coronavirus spike peptide pools or control peptides (ViraFEST assay). With fresh IL-2 medium, half the medium was replaced on days 3 and 7. From germline, CDR1 is LNHDA and CDR2 SQIVND (reference sequence). The CDR3 covers 15 residues. Trimming shortened V by 6 bases and J by 4 bases, and 13 bases separated the two germline ends. Oncomine TCR Beta short-read sequencing was applied to DNA from cultured CD4+ T cells. TCRdb called the PCR reads again in MiXCR, with one record for every CDR3 protein. The sample records some 18,000 distinct CDR3 sequences, approximately 70% being singletons. Of note for this clonotype: Its antigen remains unknown.

The chain recombines TRBV19 with TRBJ2-6, with TRBD1 as a possible D gene (6 bases). Sequenced sample: CD4+ T cells from blood, cultured in vitro. This TCR came from a human donor who had recovered from COVID-19. The CDR3 spells CASRQGRSGANVLTF. DNA for the CDR3: TGTGCCAGTAGACAGGGCCGGTCAGGGGCCAACGTCCTGACTTTC.